Following are 24 T cell receptor beta chains from one sample sequenced in a study of identical twins. In TCRdb, the 5' RACE reads were re-called with MiXCR into one record per CDR3 protein. This sample has around 550,000 distinct CDR3 sequences, with about 16% found just once. The data were also submitted as part of a second study, on yellow fever vaccine responses in identical twins.

The sample comprised CD4+ T cells sorted from blood. Receptor source: a woman between 18 and 29 years old in good health.

This clonotype was recorded a few times. J is TRBJ2-5 and V is TRBV20-1; 10 nucleotides match TRBD2. CDR1 DFQATT and CDR2 SNEGSKA come from the germline V gene (reference sequence). V lost 6 bases, J lost 0 bases, and 13 bases stayed unmatched. This CDR3 comprises 17 residues. The CDR3 spells CSAPPPLAGAYQETQYF. The CDR3 bases are TGCAGTGCCCCACCTCCCCTAGCGGGAGCCTACCAAGAGACCCAGTACTTC.

The V and J genes are TRBV19 and TRBJ2-1; D uncertain. Germline V gene lookup returns CDR1 LNHDA and CDR2 SQIVND (reference sequence). V was trimmed by 6 bases and J by 0 bases, leaving 9 bases between them. CDR3 length: 14 amino acids. Written as DNA, the CDR3 is TGTGCCAGTAGGTCGGAAAGCTCCTACAATGAGCAGTTCTTC. It codes for CASRSESSYNEQFF.

There are a few counts of this clonotype. DNA for the CDR3: TGTGCCACCGGTGGGGTAGAGACCCAGTACTTC. Translated, it gives CATGGVETQYF. The V gene is TRBV10-3, the J gene TRBJ2-5; D gene unclear. The germline V gene encodes CDR1 ENHRY and CDR2 SYGVKD. The V end was cut by 10 bases, the J end by 4 bases, with 10 bases between. The CDR3 is 11 amino acids.

This clonotype was picked up a small number of times. The chain couples TRBV5-1 to TRBJ2-3; 16 bases line up with TRBD2. The V segment lost 5 bases and the J segment 0 bases; nucleotides outside the gene matches: 6. This CDR3 spans 18 amino acids. The germline V gene has CDR1 SGHRS and CDR2 YFSETQ. This CDR3 reads CASRPPGLAGGSTDTQYF. The DNA for the CDR3 is TGCGCCAGCAGGCCCCCGGGACTAGCGGGGGGGAGCACAGATACGCAGTATTTT.

This clonotype has more than one count but fewer than ten. The chain employs TRBV24-1 and TRBJ2-5; D gene unclear. Trimming stripped 1 base from V and 2 bases from J, with 13 bases between. From germline, CDR1 is KGHDR and CDR2 SFDVKD. This CDR3 has 16 residues. CDR3 nucleotides: TGTGCCACCAGTGATTTAGGGATCAGTTCACAAGAGACCCAGTACTTC. It codes for CATSDLGISSQETQYF.

This chain uses TRBV3-1 with TRBJ2-1; D remains unclear. The germline gives CDR1 LGHDT, CDR2 YNNKEL (reference sequence). This CDR3 has 14 amino acids. V was cut by 0 bases and J by 6 bases, with 9 bases left in between. CDR3 in DNA: TGTGCCAGCAGCCAAGATAAACAATTCAATGAGCAGTTCTTC. This translates into CASSQDKQFNEQFF.

The sample holds a few counts of this clonotype. This sequence joins TRBV3-1 and TRBJ2-7, with D maybe TRBD2 (5 bases). There are 14 residues in the CDR3. Germline CDR1 reads LGHDT; CDR2 reads YNNKEL (reference sequence). Trimming pared 1 base from V and 0 bases from J, leaving 7 bases between. The CDR3: CASSQGTFSYEQYV. The CDR3 DNA is TGTGCCAGCAGCCAAGGGACTTTCTCCTACGAGCAGTACGTC.

A few counts support this clonotype. CDR3 region: CATSALERQGVEDTQYF. CDR3 DNA: TGTGCCACCAGTGCCCTAGAGAGACAGGGGGTCGAAGATACGCAGTATTTT. This chain uses TRBV24-1 with TRBJ2-3, with 9 nucleotides matching TRBD1. V was pared by 5 bases and J by 5 bases, with 13 bases of the junction left unmatched. Germline CDR1 reads KGHDR; CDR2 reads SFDVKD. The CDR3 loop spans 17 amino acids.

The V call is TRBV28, the J call TRBJ2-7; D remains ambiguous. The V and J ends lost 6 bases and 3 bases respectively, with 15 bases between them. This CDR3 region has 14 residues. Germline lookup yields CDR1 MDHEN and CDR2 SYDVKM. In DNA, the CDR3 is TGTGCCAGCAGCACCACCAATCTAGTCTACGAGCAGTACTTC. This sequence encodes CASSTTNLVYEQYF. Drawing the rest from reference TRBV28 and TRBJ2-7, the complete variable domain is DVKVTQSSRYLVKRTGEKVFLECVQDMDHENMFWYRQDPGLGLRLIYFSYDVKMKEKGDIPEGYSVSREKKERFSLILESASTNQTSMYLCASSTTNLVYEQYFGPGTRLTVT.

The chain is built from TRBV11-2 and TRBJ2-1, with 9 bases identical to TRBD2. The CDR3 has 16 amino acids. V lost 4 bases and J lost 5; bases outside the gene matches: 9. Germline-derived CDR1 and CDR2 are SGHAT and FQNNGV. In nucleotides, the CDR3 is TGTGCCAGCAGCTCCCTAGCGGGACTACTCCACAATGAGCAGTTCTTC. It is translated as CASSSLAGLLHNEQFF.

This clonotype turned up a few times. The CDR3: CSAIRGSGANVLTF. In nucleotides, the CDR3 is TGCAGTGCTATCAGGGGCTCTGGGGCCAACGTCCTGACTTTC. The V call is TRBV20-1, the J call TRBJ2-6; possible D gene TRBD1, 6 bases. The germline gives CDR1 DFQATT, CDR2 SNEGSKA (reference sequence). Trimming left V 4 bases short and J 0 bases short, with 7 bases between. This CDR3 is built from 14 residues.

This clonotype was observed a few times. This chain uses TRBV5-5 with TRBJ2-3, with TRBD2 matching 16 bases. V gave up 3 bases and J gave up 5 bases; unmatched junction bases: 6. CDR1 and CDR2 from the germline V gene are SGHKS and YYEKEE (reference sequence). The CDR3 has 17 amino acids. CDR3 sequence: CASSSGLAGGQVDTQYF. In DNA form, the CDR3 reads TGTGCCAGCAGCTCGGGACTAGCGGGGGGGCAAGTAGATACGCAGTATTTT.

The rearrangement links TRBV7-2 to TRBJ2-2, with D unclear. V lost 4 bases, J lost 3 bases, and 9 bases lay in between. The CDR3 has 14 residues. CDR1 is SGHTA and CDR2 is FQGNSA in the germline V gene. CDR3 sequence reads: CASSSYRYTGELFF. The CDR3 coding sequence is TGTGCCAGCAGCTCCTACAGATACACCGGGGAGCTGTTTTTT. Variable domain in full (rest from reference TRBV7-2 and TRBJ2-2): GAGVSQSPSNKVTEKGKDVELRCDPISGHTALYWYRQSLGQGLEFLIYFQGNSAPDKSGLPSDRFSAERTGGSVSTLTIQRTQQEDSAVYLCASSSYRYTGELFFGEGSRLTVL.

This sequence joins TRBV11-2 and TRBJ2-7, with TRBD1 as a possible D gene (5 bases). Trimming took 3 bases from V and 3 from J, leaving 15 bases between them. There are 15 residues in the CDR3. The V gene's germline CDR1 is SGHAT and CDR2 FQNNGV. DNA for the CDR3: TGTGCCAGCAGCTTGAGCCAACAGGTGGTCTACGAGCAGTACTTC. It is translated as CASSLSQQVVYEQYF. Combining the CDR3 with reference TRBV11-2 and TRBJ2-7 gives the whole variable domain EAGVAQSPRYKIIEKRQSVAFWCNPISGHATLYWYQQILGQGPKLLIQFQNNGVVDDSQLPKDRFSAERLKGVDSTLKIQPAKLEDSAVYLCASSLSQQVVYEQYFGPGTRLTVT.

This clonotype was detected a few times. The chain employs TRBV5-1 and TRBJ2-7, with TRBD1 as a possible D gene (7 bases). Germline V CDR1 and CDR2: SGHRS, YFSETQ. The CDR3 consists of 18 residues. Trimming stripped 0 bases from V and 4 bases from J, with 23 bases between. This chain's CDR3 is CASSLGVIVEGAPYEQYF. CDR3 in DNA: TGCGCCAGCAGCTTGGGGGTGATCGTGGAGGGGGCGCCTTACGAGCAGTACTTC.

This rearrangement joins TRBV28 to TRBJ1-1; maybe TRBD1 (5 bases). The germline gives CDR1 MDHEN, CDR2 SYDVKM. The CDR3 is 14 residues long. The ends were cut back, 7 bases at V and 4 bases at J, with 16 bases in the middle. CDR3: CASTSNRQGTEAFF. Written as DNA, the CDR3 is TGTGCCAGCACTTCTAATCGGCAGGGCACTGAAGCTTTCTTT. Using reference TRBV28 and TRBJ1-1 for the parts outside the CDR3, the full variable domain is DVKVTQSSRYLVKRTGEKVFLECVQDMDHENMFWYRQDPGLGLRLIYFSYDVKMKEKGDIPEGYSVSREKKERFSLILESASTNQTSMYLCASTSNRQGTEAFFGQGTRLTVV.

The chain joins TRBV13 to TRBJ2-5; D possibly uses TRBD1 or TRBD2 (5 bases each). V lost 1 base and J lost 1, with 19 bases in between. The length of the CDR3 is 18 residues. Germline CDR1 and CDR2: PRHDT and FYEKMQ (reference sequence). The CDR3 DNA follows: TGTGCCAGCAGCTTAGTGGAGAACTACCGGGGCGGCCAAGAGACCCAGTACTTC. Translation: CASSLVENYRGGQETQYF.

This clonotype was observed a few times. This sequence joins TRBV11-1 and TRBJ2-3; no reliable D call. CDR3 length: 13 residues. Trimming shortened V by 8 bases and J by 2 bases, and 11 bases separated the two germline ends. Germline V CDR1 and CDR2: SGHAT, FQDESV (reference sequence). The CDR3 loop is CASAWQNTDTQYF. The CDR3 nucleotides are TGTGCCAGCGCGTGGCAGAACACAGATACGCAGTATTTT.

V usage is TRBV12-3 or TRBV12-4 and J usage is TRBJ1-2; tentative D call: TRBD1 (6 bases). Trimming left V 3 bases short and J 2 bases short, with 13 bases between. There are 15 residues in the CDR3. This CDR3 is CASSFHRTGNYGYTF. CDR3 nucleotides: TGTGCCAGCAGTTTTCACCGCACAGGGAACTATGGCTACACCTTC.

The rearrangement uses TRBV5-5 and TRBJ1-1, with D perhaps matching TRBD1 (6 bases). Germline V gene lookup returns CDR1 SGHKS and CDR2 YYEKEE (reference sequence). With 4 bases removed from V and 1 base from J, the gap between germline ends came to 23 bases. CDR3 length: 18 amino acids. CDR3 loop: CASSAVPPYGTRNTEAFF. CDR3 nucleotide sequence: TGTGCCAGCAGCGCCGTCCCCCCTTACGGGACACGGAACACTGAAGCTTTCTTT.

On this clonotype itself: One end of the junction does not line up with germline, which may come from a read error. The chain combines TRBV2 with TRBJ2-1; maybe TRBD1 (6 bases). The CDR3 consists of 16 residues. Germline V gene data show CDR1 as SNHLY and CDR2 as FYNNEI. In DNA, the CDR3 is TGTGCCAACAGTGAAGGGGTAGGGGGCTCCTACAATGAGCAGTTCTTC. Its protein is CANSEGVGGSYNEQFF.

This sequence joins TRBV6-1 and TRBJ2-1, with D uncertain. There are 13 residues in the CDR3. The V end lost 5 bases, the J end lost 9 bases, and 14 bases lay between the germline ends. CDR1 is MNHNS and CDR2 is SASEGT in the germline V gene. The DNA of the CDR3 is TGTGCCAGCAGTCGGAGCGAGCCGGGTGAGCAGTTCTTC. This sequence encodes CASSRSEPGEQFF.

In this sample, this clonotype turned up a few times. The chain is built from TRBV11-2 and TRBJ2-7; 11 nucleotides line up with TRBD1. J was trimmed by 5 bases and V by 7 bases; bases with no gene match: 19. The CDR3 sequence is 18 residues long. From germline, CDR1 is SGHAT and CDR2 FQNNGV. The CDR3 nucleotides are TGTGCCAGCACTCTCGAGGGCTTAGCCGGGACAGGGGGACACGAGCAGTACTTC. Its protein product is CASTLEGLAGTGGHEQYF.

This clonotype was detected only a few times. The chain carries TRBV20-1 and TRBJ1-1, with 10 bases matching TRBD1. The ends lost 0 bases at V and 7 bases at J; junction bases unmatched: 5. The CDR3 totals 14 residues. Germline CDR1 reads DFQATT; CDR2 reads SNEGSKA (reference sequence). The CDR3 loop reads CSAREDRGHHEAFF. The CDR3 DNA follows: TGCAGTGCTAGAGAAGACAGGGGGCACCATGAAGCTTTCTTT.